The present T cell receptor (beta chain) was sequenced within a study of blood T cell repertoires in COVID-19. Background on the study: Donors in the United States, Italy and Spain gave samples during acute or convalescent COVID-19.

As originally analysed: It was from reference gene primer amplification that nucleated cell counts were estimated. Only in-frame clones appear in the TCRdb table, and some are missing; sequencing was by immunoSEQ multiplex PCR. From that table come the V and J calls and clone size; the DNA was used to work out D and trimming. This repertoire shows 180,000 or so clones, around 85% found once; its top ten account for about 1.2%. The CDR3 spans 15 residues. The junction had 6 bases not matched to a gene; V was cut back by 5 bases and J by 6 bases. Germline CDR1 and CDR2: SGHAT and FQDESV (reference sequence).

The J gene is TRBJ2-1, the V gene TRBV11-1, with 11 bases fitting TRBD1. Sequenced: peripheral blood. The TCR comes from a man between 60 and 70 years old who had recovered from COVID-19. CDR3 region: CASSRGTGGINEQFF. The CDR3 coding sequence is TGTGCCAGCAGCCGCGGGACAGGGGGTATCAATGAGCAGTTCTTC.